One and the same sample provided the 21 T cell receptor beta chains below, sequenced in a study of shared clonotypes between healthy human individuals. TCRdb keeps only in-frame clones here, not all; method: immunoSEQ multiplex PCR. The sample lists around 700,000 clones, 60% to 80% occurring once. Sequences were obtained from memory CD4+ T cells sorted from blood. Noted subset: CD45RA-negative fraction. These receptors all come from a woman aged 30 to 39 in good health.

This chain joins TRBV5-4 and TRBJ1-4, with TRBD1 matching over 11 bases. CDR3 length: 16 amino acids. Germline trimming cut 3 bases from V and 8 bases from J; bases unmatched to any gene: 9. Germline assignment: CDR1 SGHNT and CDR2 YYREEE (reference sequence). DNA of the CDR3: TGTGCCAGCAGCTCAGGACAGGGGGCGTCGGGAGAAAAACTGTTTTTT. It codes for CASSSGQGASGEKLFF.

Note on this clone: A single base separates this from a much larger clone, so it may be a read error. Other DNA sequences of this sample code for an identical CDR3. The chain carries TRBV5-1 and TRBJ2-5; 8 positions match TRBD2. CDR1 SGHRS and CDR2 YFSETQ come from the germline V gene. The CDR3 totals 14 residues. V lost 7 bases to trimming and J lost 5 bases; unmatched junction nucleotides: 10. Written as DNA, the CDR3 is TGCGCCAGCTCAACGGGAGGGCCCCGGGAGACCCAGTACTTC. Protein sequence: CASSTGGPRETQYF.

The chain recombines TRBV15 with TRBJ1-3; D is undetermined. The CDR3 is 16 residues long. Trimming cost V 0 bases and J 6 bases, with 15 bases left between them. Germline loops: CDR1 LNHNV, CDR2 YYDKDF (reference sequence). CDR3 residues: CATSRDYGAEENTIYF. The DNA of the CDR3 is TGTGCCACCAGCAGAGATTACGGCGCAGAAGAAAACACCATATATTTT.

J is TRBJ1-5 and V is TRBV19; 7 bases are shared with TRBD1. The CDR3 is 19 amino acids. J gave up 2 bases and V 3 bases, and 16 bases lay outside the gene matches. Germline values: CDR1 LNHDA, CDR2 SQIVND (reference sequence). The CDR3 DNA is TGTGCCAGTAGTATGAAGAATCATATGGTCACAGGGGGCAATCAGCCCCAGCATTTT. This gives the protein CASSMKNHMVTGGNQPQHF.

This clone was seen a single time. Within the sample, other DNA sequences also encode this same CDR3. The chain has TRBV25-1 and TRBJ1-5; 8 positions agree with TRBD1. V dropped 8 bases and J dropped 2; count of bases not matched to a gene: 8. Germline CDR1 and CDR2: MGHDK and SYGVNS. CDR3 length equals 15 residues. This chain's CDR3 is CASSGSGGGNQPQHF. The CDR3 DNA reads as TGTGCCAGCTCAGGCTCAGGGGGCGGCAATCAGCCCCAGCATTTT.

This rearrangement joins TRBV5-1 to TRBJ2-1; TRBD2 matches 7 bases. V gave up 2 bases and J gave up 0 bases; unmatched junction bases: 8. The CDR3 length is 17 residues. The germline gives CDR1 SGHRS, CDR2 YFSETQ. As DNA, the CDR3 is TGCGCCAGCAGCTTTAGCGGGTCCCCAAGCTCCTACAATGAGCAGTTCTTC. It yields the protein CASSFSGSPSSYNEQFF.

This clone was seen a few times. The chain links TRBV10-3 to TRBJ2-1; 12 bases align to TRBD2. Germline CDR1 reads ENHRY; CDR2 reads SYGVKD. With V trimmed by 4 bases and J by 6 bases, 4 bases remained unmatched. The CDR3 runs 15 residues. CDR3 DNA: TGTGCCATCAGTGCGGGACTAGCGGGCTTCAATGAGCAGTTCTTC. It encodes CAISAGLAGFNEQFF.

This clone was seen ten or more times. The chain combines TRBV6-4 with TRBJ2-5; D perhaps matches TRBD2 (7 bases). The J call may be mistaken, given a closer DNA end match to TRBJ2-7. CDR3 size: 15 residues. The germline CDR1 and CDR2 sequences are MRHNA and SNTAGT. CDR3 DNA sequence: TGTGCCAGCAGTGACTCAGAGGGGGGGTCCTACGAGCAGTACTTC. It codes for CASSDSEGGSYEQYF.

The rearrangement joins TRBV28 to TRBJ1-1; maybe TRBD1 (6 bases). This CDR3 has 12 residues. Per germline, CDR1 MDHEN and CDR2 SYDVKM. The V end was cut by 11 bases, the J end by 11 bases, with 21 bases between. The CDR3, as DNA: TGTGCCGCGGGAGGGGGATCCCAGTTGGCTTTCTTT. It translates to CAAGGGSQLAFF.

V gene TRBV6-1 combines with J gene TRBJ1-2; D possibly corresponds to TRBD1 (5 bases). The CDR3 has 16 residues. Germline CDR1 reads MNHNS; CDR2 reads SASEGT. The V and J ends lost 2 bases and 6 bases respectively, with 19 bases between them. This CDR3 reads CASSENWGRSSNGYTF. CDR3 coding DNA: TGTGCCAGCAGTGAAAATTGGGGCAGGAGTTCGAATGGCTACACCTTC.

A few counts support this clone. This chain connects TRBV7-9 to TRBJ1-5; no clear D gene. The CDR3 loop spans 15 amino acids. Per the germline V gene, CDR1 is SEHNR and CDR2 is FQNEAQ (reference sequence). The V end was cut by 4 bases, the J end by 3 bases, with 13 bases between. The CDR3 loop reads CASSSVRGPNQPQHF. The CDR3 bases are TGTGCCAGCAGCTCGGTACGGGGTCCCAATCAGCCCCAGCATTTT.

This rearrangement joins TRBV7-2 to TRBJ2-4; tentatively, D is TRBD2 (5 bases). CDR3 length equals 20 residues. Germline CDR1 and CDR2: SGHTA and FQGNSA. V lost 0 bases and J 0 bases, leaving 21 bases between the germline ends. The CDR3 nucleotides read TGTGCCAGCAGCTTAGCGCCTTATCGGGGAATCGGAGGAGCCAAAAACATTCAGTACTTC. It yields the protein CASSLAPYRGIGGAKNIQYF.

The V call is TRBV11-3, the J call TRBJ1-3; D not certain. V lost 5 bases and J lost 0, with 11 bases in between. The CDR3 is 15 residues long. CDR1 is SGHNT, CDR2 YENEEA, per germline. CDR3 sequence: CASSISGVSGNTIYF. The CDR3 nucleotides are TGTGCCAGCAGCATTTCCGGGGTCTCTGGAAACACCATATATTTT.

The V and J genes are TRBV6-1 and TRBJ2-1; D might be TRBD2 (5 bases). V gave up 7 bases and J gave up 7 bases, with 8 bases separating them. CDR3 length: 11 amino acids. Germline CDR1 reads MNHNS; CDR2 reads SASEGT. The CDR3 protein is CASTDLNEQFF. As DNA, the CDR3 is TGTGCCAGCACGGACTTGAATGAGCAGTTCTTC.

The chain joins TRBV25-1 to TRBJ2-7; tentatively, D is TRBD1 (6 bases). Germline-derived CDR1 and CDR2 are MGHDK and SYGVNS. With 4 bases removed from V and 6 bases from J, the gap between germline ends came to 16 bases. CDR3 length: 14 amino acids. For the CDR3, the DNA is TGTGCCAGCAGTGGTGGGACATTAGAAGCCGAGCAGTACTTC. As protein: CASSGGTLEAEQYF.

The rearrangement joins TRBV20-1 to TRBJ2-1; D not resolved. CDR1 is DFQATT and CDR2 is SNEGSKA in the germline V gene (reference sequence). V lost 6 bases to trimming and J lost 8 bases, with 8 bases between them. The CDR3 runs to 10 residues. CDR3 sequence: CSAIAHEQFF. In DNA, the CDR3 is TGCAGTGCAATAGCCCATGAGCAGTTCTTC.

The chain uses TRBV28 and TRBJ1-2; 8 bases are a match to TRBD1. Trimming at V came to 4 bases and at J to 6 bases, leaving 7 bases not matched to a gene. CDR1 and CDR2 from the germline V gene are MDHEN and SYDVKM. The CDR3 length is 14 residues. The CDR3 DNA reads as TGTGCCAGCAGTTCACAGGGGGAAGGTAATGGCTACACCTTC. Amino acid sequence: CASSSQGEGNGYTF.

This rearrangement joins TRBV9 to TRBJ2-3; TRBD2 aligns across 8 bases. The CDR3 has 15 residues. V shed 0 bases, J shed 5 bases, and the junction held 5 bases outside the gene matches. Germline loops: CDR1 SGDLS, CDR2 YYNGEE. The CDR3 sequence is CASSVVAGLGDTQYF. DNA for the CDR3: TGTGCCAGCAGCGTAGTAGCGGGGTTGGGAGATACGCAGTATTTT.

This chain links TRBV27 with TRBJ2-3, with 8 bases matching TRBD2. The trim removed 4 bases at V and 3 bases at J, leaving 9 bases unmatched. The germline V gene encodes CDR1 MNHEY and CDR2 SMNVEV (reference sequence). The CDR3 consists of 16 residues. The CDR3 DNA follows: TGTGCCAGCAGTTCAAAAGGACTAGCCCTTACAGATACGCAGTATTTT. Translated: CASSSKGLALTDTQYF.

In its sample, this clone was seen a few times. The rearrangement links TRBV2 to TRBJ1-5; tentatively, D is TRBD1 (6 bases). CDR1 and CDR2 from the germline V gene are SNHLY and FYNNEI. The CDR3 spans 15 residues. The V and J ends lost 5 bases and 6 bases respectively, with 17 bases between them. CDR3 loop: CASSRLAGVGQPQHF. As DNA, the CDR3 is TGTGCCAGCAGTCGCTTGGCAGGGGTTGGTCAGCCCCAGCATTTT.

V gene TRBV27 combines with J gene TRBJ1-5; no definite D call. The germline V and J ends were trimmed by 3 bases and 6 bases, with 9 bases remaining between them. Germline V gene sequence: CDR1 MNHEY, CDR2 SMNVEV (reference sequence). This CDR3 is built from 13 residues. Here the CDR3 reads CASSLARAQPQHF. CDR3 coding DNA: TGTGCCAGCAGTTTGGCCAGAGCTCAGCCCCAGCATTTT.